The clone carrying this T cell receptor (beta chain) has a count of ten or more. Its antigen is still unknown. The data originate from a study of T-cell reconstitution after alpha-beta-depleted transplantation in children. Study results and caveats: Reports say that about two months after transplant, the alpha-beta T cells came out of several hundred graft clones that had expanded. Most T-cell counts and diversity one year after the transplant came from T cells that were newly produced. In some patients, recipient T cells and intrathymic progenitors surviving conditioning explained high day-60 diversity.

Unique molecular identifiers were incorporated when the TCRbeta library was constructed. Using its own MiXCR run on the PCR reads, TCRdb lists one record per CDR3 protein. Found here are around 370,000 distinct CDR3 sequences, roughly 15% of them singletons; the top ten hold about 41%. The CDR3 loop spans 15 amino acids. Germline V lookup: CDR1 SNHLY, CDR2 FYNNEI. The V and J ends lost 5 bases and 4 bases respectively, with 15 bases between them. This TCR was recovered from a male patient aged 2-15 years who had a stem cell transplant for acute lymphoblastic leukemia, so the T cells may come from the graft donor. The gene calls are TRBV2 and TRBJ1-3; D is ambiguous. The sample consisted of PBMCs, mostly from graft donor cells, taken 360 days after TCRalphabeta/CD19-depleted stem cell transplant. The DNA for the CDR3 is TGTGCCAGCAGTCTTCGCACAGTAAGAGGAAACACCATATATTTT. Translating gives CASSLRTVRGNTIYF.